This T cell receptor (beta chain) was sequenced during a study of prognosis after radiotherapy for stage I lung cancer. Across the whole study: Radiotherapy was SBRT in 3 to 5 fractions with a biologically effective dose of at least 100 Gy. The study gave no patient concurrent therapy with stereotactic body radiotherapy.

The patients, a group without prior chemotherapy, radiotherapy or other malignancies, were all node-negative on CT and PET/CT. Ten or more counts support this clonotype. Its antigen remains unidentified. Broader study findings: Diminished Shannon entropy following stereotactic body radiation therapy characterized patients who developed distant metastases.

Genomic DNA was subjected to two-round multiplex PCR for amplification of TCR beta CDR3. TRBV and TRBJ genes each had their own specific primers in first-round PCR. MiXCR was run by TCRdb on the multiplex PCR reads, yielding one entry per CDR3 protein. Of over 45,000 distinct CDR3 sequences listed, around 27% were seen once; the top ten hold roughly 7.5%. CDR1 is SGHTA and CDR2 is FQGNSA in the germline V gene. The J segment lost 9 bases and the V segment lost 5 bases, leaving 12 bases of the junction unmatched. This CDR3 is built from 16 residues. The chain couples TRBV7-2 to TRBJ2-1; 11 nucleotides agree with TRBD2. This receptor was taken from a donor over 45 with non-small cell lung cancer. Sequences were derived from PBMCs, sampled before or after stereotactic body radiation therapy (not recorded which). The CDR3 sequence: CASSPRRASGGSEQFF. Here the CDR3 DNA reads TGTGCCAGCAGCCCTAGGCGCGCTAGCGGGGGGAGTGAGCAGTTCTTC.